Reported below is one T cell receptor (beta chain). The data belong to a study of T cells in Graves' hyperthyroidism and ophthalmopathy. The CDR3 has 14 amino acids. Trimming took off 3 bases at V and 4 bases at J, with 9 bases between the two ends. The V gene's germline CDR1 is MNHGY and CDR2 SVAAGI. TCR beta CDR3 regions were amplified from RNA. The primer set for the first-round RT-PCR of the TCR CDR3 was HTBI. Via MiXCR, TCRdb re-called the multiplex PCR reads, giving one row per CDR3 protein. The sample records around 420,000 distinct CDR3 sequences, around 14% being singletons. Specimen: blood. This TCR derives from a woman between 18 and 30 years old with Graves' hyperthyroidism. The chain carries TRBV6-9 and TRBJ2-2; D not resolved. Here the CDR3 DNA reads TGTGCCAGCAGTTACGTGACCTCCACCGGGGAGCTGTTTTTT. Amino acid sequence: CASSYVTSTGELFF.